Described below is a single T cell receptor (beta chain) sequence and its context. The target antigen is unknown. These data are taken from a study of radiotherapy plus CTLA-4 blockade in lung cancer. Study as a whole: With over 25% of patients having disease control, objective responses were seen in approximately 18%. Notes on the study in general: Blood TCR clones of tumor origin expanded after radiotherapy plus ipilimumab.

TCRdb keeps only in-frame clones here, not all; method: immunoSEQ multiplex PCR. The sample has about 36,000 clones; around 83% are singletons. Focal radiation with ipilimumab CTLA-4 blockade was given to patients with chemo-refractory metastatic non-small-cell lung cancer. This CDR3 is 16 amino acids long. Per germline, CDR1 SGDLS and CDR2 YYNGEE. V dropped 4 bases and J dropped 7 bases, with 24 bases sitting between them. This TCR came from a human donor with non-small cell lung cancer who had stable disease on radiotherapy plus ipilimumab. The chain carries TRBV9 and TRBJ2-7; D possibly corresponds to TRBD2 (6 bases). The source was peripheral blood, collected from a patient treated with radiotherapy plus ipilimumab. CDR3 DNA sequence: TGTGCCAGCAGCCTGGGGGACTCCCCGGGTTGGTGGGAGCAGTACTTC. Amino acids: CASSLGDSPGWWEQYF.